These T cell receptor beta chains were read from a single sample in a study of CD4 T cells in relation to SARS-CoV-2 and coronaviruses. Clones were sequenced by immunoSEQ multiplex PCR, and TCRdb holds only the in-frame ones, with some missing. The data contain 55,000 to 75,000 clones, more than 75% of them seen just once; the ten biggest clones take up about 1.6%. The sequenced sample consisted of memory CD4+ T cells from PBMCs. Receptor source: a human donor in good health. The CDR3 runs from the conserved cysteine through the conserved F or W. The D gene is left open where the match is weak. Size is omitted from some rows. Given values are once, few, many or a class for expanded clones.

CDR3: CASSQALAGGRPEQFF
DNA: TGTGCCAGCAGCCAAGCACTAGCGGGGGGGCGCCCCGAGCAGTTCTTC
D: TRBD2
size: -
V: TRBV3-1/TRBV3-2
J: TRBJ2-1
length: 16

CDR3: CASSGPGGNEQFF
DNA: TGTGCCAGCAGCGGACCAGGGGGCAATGAGCAGTTCTTC
D: TRBD1
size: once
V: TRBV6-4
J: TRBJ2-1
length: 13

CDR3: CASSPGGGTGNTIYF
DNA: TGTGCCAGCAGCCCTGGGGGAGGAACTGGAAACACCATATATTTT
D: -
size: -
V: TRBV7-4
J: TRBJ1-3
length: 15

CDR3: CASSFSPKASYEQYF
DNA: TGTGCCAGCAGCTTTTCCCCCAAAGCGTCCTACGAGCAGTACTTC
D: -
size: -
V: TRBV5-6
J: TRBJ2-7
length: 15

CDR3: CASSLKVEKLFF
DNA: TGTGCCAGCAGTTTGAAGGTTGAAAAACTGTTTTTT
D: -
size: -
V: TRBV28
J: TRBJ1-4
length: 12

CDR3: CASSFRTGAPAFF
DNA: TGTGCCAGCAGCTTTAGGACAGGGGCCCCAGCTTTCTTT
D: TRBD1
size: -
V: TRBV7-9
J: TRBJ1-1
length: 13

CDR3: CATSPGGYEQYF
DNA: TGTGCCACCAGTCCTGGGGGCTACGAGCAGTACTTC
D: -
size: -
V: TRBV24-1
J: TRBJ2-7
length: 12

CDR3: CASRPGRTTDTQYF
DNA: TGCGCCAGCAGGCCCGGCAGGACCACAGATACGCAGTATTTT
D: -
size: -
V: TRBV5-1
J: TRBJ2-3
length: 14

CDR3: CASSDGGSSYEQYF
DNA: TGCGCCAGCAGTGACGGGGGAAGCTCCTACGAGCAGTACTTC
D: -
size: few
V: TRBV10-1
J: TRBJ2-7
length: 14

CDR3: CASSVGTGGSPDF
DNA: TGCGCCAGCAGCGTAGGTACAGGGGGCTCGCCGGACTTC
D: TRBD1
size: -
V: TRBV5-1
J: TRBJ1-2
length: 13

CDR3: CASSPPRGMGETQYF
DNA: TGTGCCAGCAGCCCCCCCCGAGGTATGGGCGAGACCCAGTACTTC
D: -
size: -
V: TRBV7-2
J: TRBJ2-5
length: 15

CDR3: CASSFGAGGAIDTQYF
DNA: TGTGCCAGCAGCTTTGGAGCGGGGGGTGCGATAGATACGCAGTATTTT
D: TRBD2
size: -
V: TRBV5-4
J: TRBJ2-3
length: 16

CDR3: CASQGTANTEAFF
DNA: TGTGCCAGCCAGGGGACGGCCAACACTGAAGCTTTCTTT
D: -
size: -
V: TRBV9
J: TRBJ1-1
length: 13

CDR3: CASSQAGTGLLRGYTF
DNA: TGTGCCAGCAGCCAAGCCGGGACAGGCCTTCTACGAGGCTACACCTTC
D: TRBD1
size: once
V: TRBV14
J: TRBJ1-2
length: 16

CDR3: CASSYGRGNIQYF
DNA: TGTGCCAGCAGTTACGGCCGGGGTAACATTCAGTACTTC
D: -
size: -
V: TRBV6-5
J: TRBJ2-4
length: 13

CDR3: CAWSVIGEQYF
DNA: TGTGCCTGGAGTGTAATTGGGGAGCAGTACTTC
D: -
size: -
V: TRBV30
J: TRBJ2-7
length: 11

CDR3: CASSQETSATYEQYF
DNA: TGTGCCAGCAGCCAAGAGACATCAGCGACCTACGAGCAGTACTTC
D: -
size: -
V: TRBV3-1/TRBV3-2
J: TRBJ2-7
length: 15

CDR3: CASSAGTGAGYGYTF
DNA: TGTGCCAGCAGCGCCGGGACAGGGGCCGGCTATGGCTACACCTTC
D: TRBD1
size: few
V: TRBV7-3
J: TRBJ1-2
length: 15

CDR3: CASSPGIGGNSPLHF
DNA: TGTGCCAGCTCACCAGGGATAGGGGGTAATTCACCCCTCCACTTT
D: -
size: -
V: TRBV18
J: TRBJ1-6
length: 15

CDR3: CASSPSLSPSYNEQFF
DNA: TGTGCCAGCTCACCTAGCCTTTCCCCCTCCTACAATGAGCAGTTCTTC
D: -
size: -
V: TRBV18
J: TRBJ2-1
length: 16

CDR3: CATSLGTGTDTQYF
DNA: TGTGCCACCAGTTTAGGGACGGGCACAGATACGCAGTATTTT
D: -
size: -
V: TRBV24-1
J: TRBJ2-3
length: 14

CDR3: CASSGDGGGKLFF
DNA: TGTGCCAGCAGCGGAGACGGGGGTGGAAAACTGTTTTTT
D: -
size: -
V: TRBV5-8
J: TRBJ1-4
length: 13

CDR3: CASSLVPPGRGYGYTF
DNA: TGTGCCAGCAGTTTAGTTCCCCCAGGGAGGGGCTATGGCTACACCTTC
D: -
size: -
V: TRBV28
J: TRBJ1-2
length: 16

CDR3: CATSASGTGGHGELFF
DNA: TGTGCCACCAGTGCCTCCGGGACAGGGGGCCACGGGGAGCTGTTTTTT
D: TRBD1
size: -
V: TRBV24-1
J: TRBJ2-2
length: 16

CDR3: CSASERSNQPQHF
DNA: TGCAGTGCTAGTGAAAGGAGCAATCAGCCCCAGCATTTT
D: -
size: -
V: TRBV20-1
J: TRBJ1-5
length: 13

CDR3: CASSPLWDNTGGTNTGELFF
DNA: TGTGCCAGCAGCCCCCTTTGGGATAATACAGGGGGAACGAACACCGGGGAGCTGTTTTTT
D: TRBD1
size: once
V: TRBV3-1/TRBV3-2
J: TRBJ2-2
length: 20